Detailed here is one T cell receptor beta chain. Antigen unknown. A read error may account for a junction end that differs from germline. The PCR had 60 Vbeta and 13 Jbeta primers. Generated by immunoSEQ multiplex PCR, the TCRdb table keeps only in-frame clones and is missing some. Of approximately 150,000 clones in the sample, approximately 78% were seen once. This sample was taken from a study of cytomegalovirus exposure and HLA in healthy donors. General study points: Per published accounts, TCR beta sequences correctly predicted the HLA-A and HLA-B alleles of most subjects. Sequencing depth roughly uniform across donors was assumed in presence/absence analyses. Highest at DRB1 and lowest at HLA-C, TCR association rates differed among HLA loci in a later analysis.

When sampled, the donors appeared nominally healthy, though they likely had unrecorded immune exposures. Germline loops: CDR1 SEHNR, CDR2 FQNEAQ (reference sequence). This CDR3 spans 14 amino acids. This rearrangement joins TRBV7-9 to TRBJ2-7; tentatively, D is TRBD2 (5 bases). The sample consisted of PBMCs. This sequence was found in a woman in her twenties or thirties in good health and CMV-seropositive. CDR3 sequence (DNA): TGTTCCAGCAGCTCGTACAGCGGAACCTACGAGCAGTACTTC. This codes for CSSSSYSGTYEQYF.